Presented here are 32 T cell receptor beta chains from one specimen sequenced in a study of radiation and T cells in renal cell carcinoma. The time point is: blood 4 weeks post-SBRT, at nephrectomy. Stated treatment: 15 Gy SBRT to primary tumor, nephrectomy 4 weeks later. Clones were read by immunoSEQ multiplex PCR, and TCRdb kept only the in-frame ones, dropping some. The sample lists under 100,000 clones; around 85% were seen once. The input for sequencing was blood, taken from a patient whose treatment included radiotherapy and nephrectomy. These receptor sequences come from a man aged 45-65 years with renal cell carcinoma.

The genes are TRBV12-1 and TRBJ1-2. TRBV12-1 is assigned pseudogene status. The CDR3 is 16 residues long. The chain's CDR3 is CASTSERTPDNYGYTF. The CDR3 DNA reads TGTGCCAGCACCTCCGAGCGGACACCCGATAACTATGGCTACACCTTC.

This chain uses TRBV6-5 with TRBJ2-7; D ambiguous. Germline V gene lookup returns CDR1 MNHEY and CDR2 SVGAGI. The CDR3 consists of 11 residues. The V and J ends lost 6 bases and 4 bases respectively, with 7 bases between them. CDR3 sequence reads: CASSRQYEQYF. The DNA of the CDR3 is TGTGCCAGCAGCCGTCAATACGAGCAGTACTTC.

This chain joins TRBV7-7 and TRBJ2-5; no definite D call. This CDR3 has 12 amino acids. Per the germline V gene, CDR1 is SSHAT and CDR2 is FNYEAQ (reference sequence). Trimming shortened V by 11 bases and J by 3 bases, and 13 bases separated the two germline ends. The CDR3 sequence is CALRSGEETQYF. Written as DNA, the CDR3 is TGTGCCCTTCGATCAGGAGAAGAGACCCAGTACTTC.

In this sample, this clone turned up once. This chain connects TRBV7-3 to TRBJ2-2; D is undetermined. The CDR3 covers 12 residues. V was pared by 5 bases and J by 0 bases, with 1 base between. The germline V gene has CDR1 SGHTA and CDR2 FQGTGA. CDR3 in amino acids: CASSPNTGELFF. CDR3 bases: TGTGCCAGCAGCCCGAACACCGGGGAGCTGTTTTTT.

The chain employs TRBV5-5 and TRBJ1-1; D uncertain. CDR3 length equals 14 residues. Trimming left V 0 bases short and J 3 bases short, with 9 bases between. CDR1 is SGHKS and CDR2 is YYEKEE in the germline V gene (reference sequence). The CDR3 nucleotides are TGTGCCAGCAGCTTGGGCGTGGGTGACACTGAAGCTTTCTTT. It specifies CASSLGVGDTEAFF.

The genes are TRBV27 and TRBJ1-1; no firm D call. V lost 5 bases and J 4 bases, leaving 8 bases between the germline ends. The CDR3 length is 12 residues. In germline, CDR1 is MNHEY, CDR2 SMNVEV (reference sequence). CDR3 sequence reads: CASSPPGTEAFF. Here the CDR3 DNA reads TGTGCCAGCAGTCCCCCGGGCACTGAAGCTTTCTTT.

The V gene is TRBV5-4, the J gene TRBJ2-5, with D possibly matching TRBD1 (6 bases). With 2 bases removed from V and 5 bases from J, the gap between germline ends came to 10 bases. The germline V gene has CDR1 SGHNT and CDR2 YYREEE (reference sequence). The CDR3 is 13 residues long. The CDR3 is CASSFSGEETQYF. The CDR3 DNA follows: TGTGCCAGCAGCTTCTCAGGGGAGGAGACCCAGTACTTC.

The chain recombines TRBV5-1 with TRBJ1-2; D is unresolved. The CDR3 contains 12 residues. Trimming took 0 bases from V and 7 from J, leaving 7 bases between them. The germline CDR1 and CDR2 sequences are SGHRS and YFSETQ. CDR3 region: CASSLEGSGYTF. CDR3 DNA sequence: TGCGCCAGCAGCTTGGAGGGTAGTGGCTACACCTTC.

This chain uses TRBV4-3 with TRBJ1-6, with D possibly TRBD1 on 5 matching bases. This CDR3 spans 17 amino acids. Germline V gene lookup returns CDR1 LGHNA and CDR2 YSLEER. Trimming cost V 0 bases and J 0 bases, with 9 bases left between them. DNA for the CDR3: TGCGCCAGCAGCCAAGATCCCCAGGGCTCCTATAATTCACCCCTCCACTTT. Protein product: CASSQDPQGSYNSPLHF.

This CDR3 reads CASSLERTSNEQYF. CDR3 sequence (DNA): TGCGCCAGCAGCTTGGAAAGGACTAGTAACGAGCAGTACTTC. The V gene is TRBV5-1, the J gene TRBJ2-7; TRBD2 matches 7 bases. After removal of 0 bases from V and 5 bases from J, the junction contained 5 bases not matched to a gene. This CDR3 contains 14 residues. Germline assignment: CDR1 SGHRS and CDR2 YFSETQ.

Turning to this clone: This same CDR3 is encoded by further DNA sequences in the sample. V and J are TRBV7-2 and TRBJ1-4, with D perhaps matching TRBD1 (6 bases). V shed 3 bases and J shed 8 bases, with 13 bases lying between them. Germline V gene sequence: CDR1 SGHTA, CDR2 FQGNSA. The CDR3 contains 14 residues. The CDR3 sequence is CASSLGGGEEKLFF. CDR3 bases: TGTGCCAGCAGCTTGGGGGGGGGCGAGGAAAAACTGTTTTTT.

V usage is TRBV13 and J usage is TRBJ1-5; unclear D gene. The CDR3 spans 13 residues. Germline-derived CDR1 and CDR2 are PRHDT and FYEKMQ (reference sequence). The V gene lost 3 bases and the J gene lost 5 bases, with 8 bases spanning the gap. As DNA, the CDR3 is TGTGCCAGCAGCTTCCGAGGCGATCAGCCCCAGCATTTT. Protein product: CASSFRGDQPQHF.

The CDR3 is CASSYSGLGEGKLFF. The CDR3 DNA is TGTGCCAGCAGTTACTCGGGACTAGGAGAGGGGAAACTGTTTTTT. The rearrangement links TRBV6-6 to TRBJ1-4, with D tentatively TRBD1 (5 bases). V lost 0 bases and J 11 bases, leaving 16 bases between the germline ends. CDR1 is MNHNY and CDR2 is SVGAGI in the germline V gene (reference sequence). This CDR3 comprises 15 residues.

The rearrangement joins TRBV7-8 to TRBJ2-3; D is unclear. Germline V gene lookup returns CDR1 SGHVS and CDR2 FQNEAQ. Trimming left V 7 bases short and J 4 bases short, with 12 bases between. The CDR3 is 13 residues long. The CDR3 spells CASTTGSADTQYF. CDR3 in DNA: TGTGCCAGCACCACGGGTTCCGCAGATACGCAGTATTTT.

The chain joins TRBV5-1 to TRBJ2-3; 8 nucleotides line up with TRBD2. V was pared by 4 bases and J by 1 base, with 2 bases of the junction left unmatched. The CDR3 length is 14 residues. Germline-derived CDR1 and CDR2 are SGHRS and YFSETQ. For the CDR3, the DNA is TGCGCCAGCAGCCGAGCGGGGGGCACAGATACGCAGTATTTT. Translating it yields CASSRAGGTDTQYF.

V gene TRBV29-1 combines with J gene TRBJ2-3, with 10 bases fitting TRBD1. The trim removed 6 bases at V and 6 bases at J, leaving 15 bases unmatched. The germline CDR1 and CDR2 sequences are SQVTM and ANQGSEA. The CDR3 consists of 16 residues. In DNA form, the CDR3 reads TGCAGCGTCCCGGCCGCGGGACAGGGGAGAGCGGATACGCAGTATTTT. Amino acid sequence: CSVPAAGQGRADTQYF.

This clone was seen a single time. The V and J genes are TRBV5-1 and TRBJ2-1; TRBD2 matches at 7 bases. This CDR3 comprises 15 residues. CDR1 is SGHRS and CDR2 is YFSETQ in the germline V gene. Losses at the gene ends were 6 bases for V and 0 bases for J; bases not matched to a gene: 6. CDR3 DNA: TGCGCCAGCAAACCAGCGGGGAGCTCCTACAATGAGCAGTTCTTC. Its protein product is CASKPAGSSYNEQFF.

A few counts support this clone. Other DNA sequences from this sample encode an identical CDR3 as well. The genes are TRBV28 and TRBJ1-5; D call uncertain. The V gene's germline CDR1 is MDHEN and CDR2 SYDVKM. This CDR3 has 13 residues. V lost 3 bases, J lost 4 bases, and 7 bases lay in between. The DNA of the CDR3 is TGTGCCAGCAGTTTGCCGGGGAATCAGCCCCAGCATTTT. Protein product: CASSLPGNQPQHF.

The J gene is TRBJ1-1, the V gene TRBV5-4; TRBD1 agrees at 9 bases. Germline V gene lookup returns CDR1 SGHNT and CDR2 YYREEE (reference sequence). V shed 0 bases and J 6 bases; nucleotides not matched to a gene: 3. The length of the CDR3 is 14 residues. The CDR3 is CASSLDRGHAEAFF. In DNA form, the CDR3 reads TGTGCCAGCAGCTTGGACAGGGGGCACGCTGAAGCTTTCTTT.

This clone was observed a few times. V usage is TRBV19 and J usage is TRBJ2-1; D call uncertain. The germline V and J ends were trimmed by 7 bases and 5 bases, with 18 bases remaining between them. Germline lookup yields CDR1 LNHDA and CDR2 SQIVND (reference sequence). This CDR3 is built from 15 residues. DNA for the CDR3: TGTGCCAGTACCCCACGCTCGACCACTCACAATGAGCAGTTCTTC. This sequence encodes CASTPRSTTHNEQFF. Using reference TRBV19 and TRBJ2-1 for the parts outside the CDR3, the full variable domain is DGGITQSPKYLFRKEGQNVTLSCEQNLNHDAMYWYRQDPGQGLRLIYYSQIVNDFQKGDIAEGYSVSREKKESFPLTVTSAQKNPTAFYLCASTPRSTTHNEQFFGPGTRLTVL.

The V call is TRBV30, the J call TRBJ1-1, with a weak D call TRBD1 (5 bases). The CDR3 totals 14 residues. V was clipped by 1 base and J by 1 base, with 10 bases between them. Germline V CDR1 and CDR2: GTSNPN, SVGIG (reference sequence). The CDR3: CAWSEDIENTEAFF. The CDR3 DNA reads as TGTGCCTGGAGTGAGGACATAGAGAACACTGAAGCTTTCTTT. Drawing the rest from reference TRBV30 and TRBJ1-1, the complete variable domain is SQTIHQWPATLVQPVGSPLSLECTVEGTSNPNLYWYRQAAGRGLQLLFYSVGIGQISSEVPQNLSASRPQDRQFILSSKKLLLSDSGFYLCAWSEDIENTEAFFGQGTRLTVV.

The CDR3 coding sequence is TGTGCCAGCAGCGCCCAGCGGTCTAGCACAGATACGCAGTATTTT. As protein: CASSAQRSSTDTQYF. The V call is TRBV9, the J call TRBJ2-3, with D tentatively TRBD2 (5 bases). The germline V and J ends were trimmed by 3 bases and 0 bases, with 11 bases remaining between them. The CDR3 runs 15 residues. CDR1 is SGDLS and CDR2 is YYNGEE in the germline V gene.

This clone was seen more than once but under ten times. The CDR3 coding sequence is TGCGCCAGCAGCCAAACGGGACAGCCGAGCAATCAGCCCCAGCATTTT. Translated, it gives CASSQTGQPSNQPQHF. V gene TRBV4-1 combines with J gene TRBJ1-5; 7 nucleotides line up with TRBD1. Germline V CDR1 and CDR2: MGHRA, YSYEKL. Losses at the gene ends were 2 bases for V and 1 base for J; bases not matched to a gene: 5. CDR3 length: 16 residues.

This rearrangement joins TRBV5-4 to TRBJ2-6; no reliable D call. The CDR3 contains 14 residues. The germline CDR1 and CDR2 sequences are SGHNT and YYREEE (reference sequence). Trimming removed 0 bases at V and 8 bases at J, with 9 bases between. The CDR3 protein is CASSLERRTNVLTF. CDR3 nucleotides: TGTGCCAGCAGCTTGGAAAGGAGAACCAACGTCCTGACTTTC.

This chain links TRBV19 with TRBJ1-2; 9 nucleotides agree with TRBD1. Germline V CDR1 and CDR2: LNHDA, SQIVND (reference sequence). The CDR3 covers 14 residues. With 5 bases clipped from V and 4 bases from J, the junction kept 5 bases outside the gene matches. The CDR3 nucleotides read TGTGCCAGTAGTGGGGACAGGGCGGTCTATGGCTACACCTTC. Encoded protein: CASSGDRAVYGYTF.

V usage is TRBV28 and J usage is TRBJ2-5; no definite D call. Germline CDR1 and CDR2: MDHEN and SYDVKM. The V end lost 5 bases, the J end lost 5 bases, and 21 bases lay between the germline ends. The CDR3 is 16 amino acids. The chain's CDR3 is CASSERATFHVETQYF. The DNA of the CDR3 is TGTGCCAGCAGTGAACGCGCAACCTTTCACGTCGAGACCCAGTACTTC. Full variable domain (missing parts from reference TRBV28 and TRBJ2-5): DVKVTQSSRYLVKRTGEKVFLECVQDMDHENMFWYRQDPGLGLRLIYFSYDVKMKEKGDIPEGYSVSREKKERFSLILESASTNQTSMYLCASSERATFHVETQYFGPGTRLLVL.

This chain uses TRBV4-1 with TRBJ2-7; no definite D call. In germline, CDR1 is MGHRA, CDR2 YSYEKL. V dropped 4 bases and J dropped 3 bases, with 13 bases sitting between them. The CDR3 extends over 14 amino acids. CDR3 loop: CASSREKDGYEQYF. The CDR3 nucleotides read TGCGCCAGCAGCCGAGAAAAGGACGGCTACGAGCAGTACTTC.

This rearrangement joins TRBV7-3 to TRBJ1-4, with 9 bases fitting TRBD1. The germline CDR1 and CDR2 sequences are SGHTA and FQGTGA. The CDR3 runs 15 residues. Trimming took 6 bases from V and 4 from J; bases not matched to a gene: 6. CDR3 DNA sequence: TGTGCCAGCAGTTGGGCGGGACAGGGTAATGAAAAACTGTTTTTT. This translates into CASSWAGQGNEKLFF.

This clone occurred a few times. CDR3 sequence reads: CASSLRQGIQYF. DNA for the CDR3: TGTGCCAGCAGTTTACGGCAGGGCATTCAGTACTTC. J is TRBJ2-4 and V is TRBV28, with D maybe TRBD1 (5 bases). This CDR3 is built from 12 residues. The V end was cut by 2 bases, the J end by 9 bases, with 8 bases between. CDR1 and CDR2 from the germline V gene are MDHEN and SYDVKM.

This clone occurred once. The chain couples TRBV19 to TRBJ1-2, with a tentative D call TRBD1 (5 bases). The germline CDR1 and CDR2 sequences are LNHDA and SQIVND (reference sequence). There are 14 residues in the CDR3. Trimming took 5 bases from V and 4 from J, leaving 14 bases between them. CDR3 in amino acids: CASSPGRTVYGYTF. The CDR3 region has the DNA TGTGCCAGTAGTCCGGGACGGACGGTCTATGGCTACACCTTC.

This chain uses TRBV5-1 with TRBJ2-3, with 9 bases matching TRBD2. The CDR3 is 17 residues long. V lost 0 bases and J lost 4; bases outside the gene matches: 9. Germline lookup yields CDR1 SGHRS and CDR2 YFSETQ. DNA of the CDR3: TGCGCCAGCAGCTTGGAATCAGCGGGGGGCCGGTCAGATACGCAGTATTTT. Its translation: CASSLESAGGRSDTQYF.

This clone has only one observation. The CDR3 bases are TGTGCCAGCAGTGAATGGGGGCGGGGATCCGAGCAGTACTTC. Protein: CASSEWGRGSEQYF. This rearrangement joins TRBV6-1 to TRBJ2-7, with D perhaps being TRBD1 or TRBD2 (6 bases each). From germline, CDR1 is MNHNS and CDR2 SASEGT. The CDR3 is 14 residues long. V lost 2 bases and J 6 bases, leaving 14 bases between the germline ends.